The 6 T cell receptor beta chains below were found in one sample sequenced in a study of blood T cell repertoires in COVID-19 (TCRdb year 2020). Libraries were built with the immunoSEQ multiplex PCR assay. Sourced from immuneACCESS, this table was stored by TCRdb with only in-frame sequences that have V and J called. A share of the clones is absent; for the studies checked, an unresolved V gene accounts for under half, and the remainder has no known explanation. The sample table shows about 74,000 clones, and approximately 90% are seen once. Together, the top ten hold around 4.7% of the sample. The sequencing sample was made of peripheral blood. The receptors stem from a woman aged 55-69 years with active COVID-19.

The CDR3 is CASSRELAGVGEQYF. The CDR3 region has the DNA TGTGCCAGCAGCCGAGAACTAGCGGGAGTGGGCGAGCAGTACTTC. The chain couples TRBV3-1 (or the pseudogene TRBV3-2) to TRBJ2-7; 11 positions agree with TRBD2. Germline CDR1 LGHDT, CDR2 YNNKEL (reference sequence). The CDR3 has 15 amino acids. V trimming: 4 bases; J trimming: 6 bases; junction bases outside the gene matches: 8.

V gene TRBV6-5 combines with J gene TRBJ1-5; D is unresolved. Germline CDR1 reads MNHEY; CDR2 reads SVGAGI. The ends were cut back, 6 bases at V and 3 bases at J, with 12 bases in the middle. The CDR3 extends over 14 amino acids. The CDR3 nucleotides are TGTGCCAGCAGCGGGTTAGCGTACAATCAGCCCCAGCATTTT. Its translation: CASSGLAYNQPQHF.

J is TRBJ2-1 and V is TRBV5-1, with D perhaps matching TRBD2 (6 bases). This CDR3 has 14 amino acids. Trimming shortened V by 2 bases and J by 8 bases, and 14 bases separated the two germline ends. The germline gives CDR1 SGHRS, CDR2 YFSETQ. This CDR3 reads CASSLSGLGYEQFF. CDR3 bases: TGCGCCAGCAGCTTATCGGGACTGGGTTATGAGCAGTTCTTC.

V usage is TRBV18 and J usage is TRBJ2-5, with D possibly TRBD1 on 5 matching bases. The CDR3 runs to 13 residues. The V end was cut by 6 bases, the J end by 2 bases, with 10 bases between. Germline V gene lookup returns CDR1 KGHSH and CDR2 LQKENI. CDR3 sequence (DNA): TGTGCCAGCTCCTCAGGGATACAAGAGACCCAGTACTTC. Translating it yields CASSSGIQETQYF.

The rearrangement joins TRBV19 to TRBJ2-1; D possibly corresponds to TRBD1 (6 bases). Germline loops: CDR1 LNHDA, CDR2 SQIVND (reference sequence). This CDR3 contains 14 residues. The ends were cut back, 7 bases at V and 7 bases at J, with 17 bases in the middle. CDR3 loop: CASMGPGTTNEQFF. In DNA form, the CDR3 reads TGTGCCAGTATGGGACCCGGGACAACAAATGAGCAGTTCTTC.

This chain connects TRBV7-9 to TRBJ2-1; D gene unclear. This CDR3 is built from 12 residues. V lost 5 bases and J lost 6, with 8 bases in between. Germline assignment: CDR1 SEHNR and CDR2 FQNEAQ (reference sequence). The CDR3 region is CASSRPGNEQFF. The CDR3 region has the DNA TGTGCCAGCAGCCGGCCGGGCAATGAGCAGTTCTTC.